The rows below give T cell receptor beta chains drawn from one sample of a study of cytomegalovirus exposure and HLA in healthy donors. The table came from immunoSEQ multiplex PCR; TCRdb's copy has only in-frame clones and leaves some out. The table has approximately 76,000 clones, 94% seen once; the top ten hold 2.1%. Sequencing was done on a sample of PBMCs. Every receptor here comes from a woman between 18 and 30 years old in good health and CMV-seronegative. CDR3s include the opening cysteine and the closing phenylalanine or tryptophan. A D gene is named only where the DNA matches it firmly. Not every row has a clone size; where given, it reads once, few, many or a size class.

.	.	TRBV10-2	TRBJ2-1	CASSATRSGLLNNEQFF	TGCGCCAGCAGTGCGACGCGCAGCGGGTTACTAAACAATGAGCAGTTCTTC
TRBD1	once	TRBV19	TRBJ1-1	CASSIRDRGEAFF	TGTGCCAGTAGTATCCGGGACAGGGGTGAAGCTTTCTTT
TRBD1	.	TRBV27	TRBJ1-4	CASSLSGTGGREKLFF	TGTGCCAGCAGTTTATCGGGGACAGGGGGACGGGAAAAACTGTTTTTT
.	.	TRBV30	TRBJ1-1	CAWSVGLLGRNTEAFF	TGTGCCTGGAGTGTAGGCCTTTTGGGCCGGAACACTGAAGCTTTCTTT
TRBD2	.	TRBV28	TRBJ2-1	CASSRGLAETNEQFF	TGTGCCAGCAGTCGAGGACTAGCGGAGACCAATGAGCAGTTCTTC
TRBD2	.	TRBV5-1	TRBJ2-5	CASSHRPTSGNTQETQYF	TGCGCCAGCAGCCACCGCCCGACTAGCGGGAATACACAAGAGACCCAGTACTTC
.	.	TRBV19	TRBJ1-4	CASSSDGTGWDEKLFF	TGTGCCAGTAGTAGCGACGGTACAGGGTGGGATGAAAAACTGTTTTTT
TRBD1	.	TRBV10-3	TRBJ1-2	CAIRPSSGGNGYTF	TGTGCCATCAGGCCCTCGTCAGGGGGCAATGGCTACACCTTC
TRBD2	.	TRBV6-1	TRBJ2-1	CASSEYSGGEDEQFF	TGTGCCAGCAGTGAATATAGCGGGGGGGAGGATGAGCAGTTCTTC
.	once	TRBV7-2	TRBJ1-5	CASSSGQGNQPQHF	TGTGCCAGCAGCTCCGGGCAGGGGAATCAGCCCCAGCATTTT
.	.	TRBV10-2	TRBJ1-3	CASSEVVADSGNTIYF	TGCGCCAGCAGTGAGGTGGTGGCAGACTCTGGAAACACCATATATTTT
.	.	TRBV11-3	TRBJ2-2	CASSFGSPDTGELFF	TGTGCCAGCAGCTTCGGGAGTCCGGACACCGGGGAGCTGTTTTTT
TRBD2	.	TRBV11-3	TRBJ2-1	CASSLRLGLALYNEQFF	TGTGCCAGCAGCTTACGTTTGGGACTAGCGCTGTACAATGAGCAGTTCTTC
.	once	TRBV4-3	TRBJ1-5	CASSQDRDSNQPQHF	TGCGCCAGCAGCCAAGACAGGGATAGCAATCAGCCCCAGCATTTT